The 15 T cell receptor beta chains given below trace back to one sample, sequenced in a study of tissue T cells after allogeneic stem cell transplantation. Libraries were prepared by immunoSEQ multiplex PCR; TCRdb keeps only in-frame clonotypes and omits some of them. This table holds over 2,000 clones, roughly two thirds found once. Material: gut tissue. The receptors here all came from a female BALB/c mouse in good health. The MHC haplotype recorded for the strain is H2-d.

About this clone itself: Here the gene names and germline are mouse. The CDR3 end lies 1 residue beyond the end of the read and is filled in from the germline J gene. This chain links TRBV5 with TRBJ2-1; 11 positions agree with TRBD2. V lost 1 base to trimming and J lost 1 base; unmatched junction nucleotides: 0. Germline CDR1 and CDR2: LGHNA and YNLKQL (reference sequence). The CDR3 sequence is 16 residues long. The covered CDR3 bases are TGTGCCAGCAGCCAAGGGACTGGGGGGAACTATGCTGAGCAGTTC. It codes for CASSQGTGGNYAEQF. The entire CDR3 reads CASSQGTGGNYAEQFF.

About this clone: Gene names denote mouse genes. The missing CDR3 end, 1 residue past where the read stops, is filled in from the germline J gene. J is TRBJ2-3 and V is TRBV29, with a weak D call TRBD2 (6 bases). V lost 4 bases, J lost 2 bases, and 7 bases lay in between. CDR1 is MSHET and CDR2 is SYDVDS in the germline V gene. CDR3 size: 13 residues. The CDR3 loop is CASSWGDAETLYF. The DNA read from the CDR3 is TGTGCTAGCAGTTGGGGGGATGCAGAAACGCTGTAT.

Notes on this clone: The gene symbols are mouse symbols. Coverage ceases 1 residue before the CDR3 finishes, and the germline J gene fills in the end. The rearrangement joins TRBV19 to TRBJ2-7; TRBD2 aligns across 8 bases. CDR3 size: 13 residues. CDR1 and CDR2 (germline): FNHDT, SITEND (reference sequence). V lost 3 bases and J lost 2; bases outside the gene matches: 1. CDR3 sequence: CASSTGGPYEQYF. The sequenced CDR3 bases are TGTGCCAGCAGTACTGGGGGGCCCTATGAACAGTAC.

On this clone itself: The listed genes are named as in mouse. The read ends 1 residue before the CDR3 terminus; that terminus is restored from the germline J gene. This rearrangement joins TRBV2 to TRBJ2-7; D ambiguous. Germline-derived CDR1 and CDR2 are LGHNA and YSYQKL. Deletions cut 2 bases from V and 0 bases from J, with 8 bases between. The CDR3 totals 14 residues. The sequenced CDR3 bases are TGTGCCAGCAGCCAAACCCAGAGCTCCTATGAACAGTAC. This gives the protein CASSQTQSSYEQY. The entire CDR3 sequence reads CASSQTQSSYEQYF.

A few counts support this clone. Mouse germline and gene names are used. The DNA ends 1 residue before the CDR3 does, and the rest of the CDR3 is filled in from the germline J gene. The chain has TRBV13-1 and TRBJ2-7; possible D gene TRBD1, 6 bases. Germline CDR1 reads NSHNY; CDR2 reads SYGAGN. The CDR3 runs 12 residues. V was cut by 0 bases and J by 5 bases, with 6 bases left in between. The part of the CDR3 DNA that was read is TGTGCCAGCAGTGATGACAGGGATGAACAGTAC. This codes for CASSDDRDEQY. The full-length CDR3 reads as CASSDDRDEQYF.

With regard to this clone: Gene names are mouse gene names. The CDR3 bases that were read are TGTGCCAGCAGCCAACAGGGGGCGCTTAGTCAAAACACCTTGTAC. It encodes CASSQQGALSQNTLY. The CDR3 in full is CASSQQGALSQNTLYF. The chain couples TRBV2 to TRBJ2-4; 8 nucleotides align to TRBD1. The read gets to within 1 residue of the CDR3 end, and the germline J gene fills in the rest. With V trimmed by 2 bases and J by 0 bases, 4 bases remained unmatched. CDR1 LGHNA and CDR2 YSYQKL come from the germline V gene. CDR3 length: 16 residues.

This clone was picked up one time. Genes and germline come from the mouse. Coverage ceases 1 residue before the CDR3 finishes, and the germline J gene fills in the end. V usage is TRBV13-1 and J usage is TRBJ2-2; 11 bases align to TRBD1. This CDR3 comprises 16 residues. V was clipped by 3 bases and J by 4 bases; unmatched bases: 5. CDR1 and CDR2 from the germline V gene are NSHNY and SYGAGN. The CDR3 bases that were read are TGTGCCAGCAGTGGCGGGACAGGGGGAACCACCGGGCAGCTCTAC. This encodes CASSGGTGGTTGQLY. The CDR3 in its entirety is CASSGGTGGTTGQLYF.

About this clone: The germline and genes are mouse ones. The read falls 1 residue short of the CDR3 end, and the missing part is taken from the germline J gene. The V and J genes are TRBV20 and TRBJ2-2; D possibly corresponds to TRBD1 (6 bases). Trimming stripped 1 base from V and 0 bases from J, with 6 bases between. The CDR3 has 14 residues. Germline lookup yields CDR1 GFQATS and CDR2 STVNSAI. CDR3 DNA, as far as it was read: TGTGGTGCTAGGGGACAGGCAAACACCGGGCAGCTCTAC. Encoded protein: CGARGQANTGQLY. The full CDR3 sequence reads CGARGQANTGQLYF. Full variable domain (missing parts from reference TRBV20 and TRBJ2-2): GALVYQYPRRTICKSGTSMRMECQAVGFQATSVAWYRQSPQKTFELIALSTVNSAIKYEQNFTQEKFPISHPNLSFSSMTVLNAYLEDRGLYLCGARGQANTGQLYFGEGSKLTVL.

With respect to this clone: The genes are named according to mouse. The CDR3 end lies 1 residue beyond the end of the read and is filled in from the germline J gene. V and J are TRBV19 and TRBJ2-1, with 9 bases that match TRBD1. The germline CDR1 and CDR2 sequences are FNHDT and SITEND (reference sequence). The CDR3 spans 15 residues. The trim removed 1 base at V and 6 bases at J, leaving 5 bases unmatched. The chain's CDR3 is CASSINRQGGAEQFF. The sequenced part of the CDR3 DNA is TGTGCCAGCAGTATAAACCGACAGGGGGGTGCTGAGCAGTTC. Combining the CDR3 with reference TRBV19 and TRBJ2-1 gives the whole variable domain GGIITQTPKFLIGQEGQKLTLKCQQNFNHDTMYWYRQDSGKGLRLIYYSITENDLQKGDLSEGYDASREKKSSFSLTVTSAQKNEMAVFLCASSINRQGGAEQFFGPGTRLTVL.

This clone was seen only a few times. Gene names denote mouse genes. The CDR3 DNA, read in part, is TGTGCCAGCAGTGATGCAGGGGGGCGCTCCTATGAACAGTAC. Amino acids: CASSDAGGRSYEQY. The whole CDR3 protein reads CASSDAGGRSYEQYF. This chain uses TRBV13-3 with TRBJ2-7; either TRBD1 or TRBD2 may supply D (7 bases each). The read ends 1 residue shy of where the CDR3 ends; the end is completed using the germline J gene. This CDR3 is built from 15 residues. Germline CDR1 NNHDY, CDR2 SYVADS. V lost 0 bases, J lost 0 bases, and 10 bases lay in between.

A remark on this clone: Gene names refer to mouse genes. The CDR3 end lies 1 residue beyond the end of the read and is filled in from the germline J gene. The rearrangement links TRBV13-2 to TRBJ2-5; D perhaps matches TRBD2 (5 bases). The CDR3 consists of 14 residues. The germline V and J ends were trimmed by 0 bases and 3 bases, with 8 bases remaining between them. CDR1 is NNHNN and CDR2 is SYGAGS in the germline V gene (reference sequence). This CDR3 is CASGDALGQDTQYF. CDR3 bases read: TGTGCCAGCGGTGATGCTCTGGGACAAGACACCCAGTAC.

Points on this clone: The gene names here belong to mouse. The sequence runs out 1 residue before the end of the CDR3; the remainder is reconstructed from the germline J gene. V and J are TRBV1 and TRBJ1-4, with D maybe TRBD1 (6 bases). The V end was cut by 4 bases, the J end by 0 bases, with 9 bases between. Looked up from germline, CDR1 is NSQYPW and CDR2 is LRSPGD (reference sequence). This CDR3 has 15 amino acids. The CDR3 sequence: CTCSGRTVSNERLFF. The part of the CDR3 DNA that was read is TGCACCTGCAGTGGGAGGACAGTTTCCAACGAAAGATTATTT.

Concerning this clone itself: Gene labels here are mouse ones. The CDR3 extends 1 residue past the end of the read, so its final part is completed from the germline J gene. The chain links TRBV2 to TRBJ2-3; D might be TRBD2 (6 bases). CDR3 length equals 15 residues. V shed 0 bases and J shed 2 bases, with 9 bases lying between them. The germline V gene has CDR1 LGHNA and CDR2 YSYQKL. The CDR3 sequence: CASSQDLGIAETLYF. CDR3 bases read: TGTGCCAGCAGCCAAGATCTGGGGATTGCAGAAACGCTGTAT.

Turning to this clone: Gene names follow the mouse nomenclature. The read gets to within 1 residue of the CDR3 end, and the germline J gene fills in the rest. The V and J genes are TRBV13-2 and TRBJ1-4; 10 bases align to TRBD1. The CDR3 consists of 13 residues. The junction had 0 bases not matched to a gene; V was cut back by 5 bases and J by 5 bases. From germline, CDR1 is NNHNN and CDR2 SYGAGS (reference sequence). CDR3 sequence: CASGDRGNERLFF. The covered CDR3 bases are TGTGCCAGCGGGGACAGGGGGAACGAAAGATTATTT.

Points on this clone: Any gene name here is a mouse gene name. The CDR3 end lies 1 residue beyond the end of the read and is filled in from the germline J gene. The chain joins TRBV4 to TRBJ2-5; D might be TRBD1 (7 bases). V gave up 3 bases and J gave up 1 base, with 8 bases separating them. The germline V gene has CDR1 LGHDT and CDR2 YNNKQL (reference sequence). This CDR3 has 14 amino acids. The DNA read from the CDR3 is TGTGCCAGCAGCTATAGGGGGCACCAAGACACCCAGTAC. Amino acid sequence: CASSYRGHQDTQY. The entire CDR3 protein reads CASSYRGHQDTQYF.